The 24 T cell receptor beta chains below were found in one sample sequenced in a study of T cell responses to AZD1222 COVID-19 vaccine listed by TCRdb under 2021. The sample's time point label is to be understood as: about 28 days (+/-7) after the second vaccine dose. The receptor library was made with the immunoSEQ multiplex PCR assay. TCRdb carries this immuneACCESS record with in-frame sequences only. Its versions omit some clonotypes, under half of them owing to an unresolved V gene in the studies checked, with the rest unexplained. The sample records around 130,000 clones, roughly nine tenths of which are singletons. The top ten clones comprise roughly 8.9% of the sample. The sequencing used peripheral blood, collected 28 days after the second AZD1222 dose. The receptors were gathered from an adult who received the AZD1222 COVID-19 vaccine.

The chain combines TRBV7-9 with TRBJ1-3, with D possibly being TRBD1 (5 bases). This CDR3 is 13 amino acids long. Between the trimmed V and J ends, which lost 5 bases and 6 bases, there was a span of 11 bases. The germline V gene has CDR1 SEHNR and CDR2 FQNEAQ (reference sequence). CDR3 region: CASSIDSLNTIYF. In nucleotides, the CDR3 is TGTGCCAGCAGCATAGACAGTTTAAACACCATATATTTT.

This chain uses TRBV30 with TRBJ1-2, with TRBD1 as a possible D gene (5 bases). The CDR3 covers 11 residues. V shed 1 base and J shed 12 bases, with 12 bases lying between them. Germline loops: CDR1 GTSNPN, CDR2 SVGIG (reference sequence). CDR3 sequence reads: CAWSGGGDHTF. The DNA for the CDR3 is TGTGCCTGGAGTGGTGGGGGGGACCACACCTTC.

The V call is TRBV5-3, the J call TRBJ1-6, with D possibly being TRBD1 (5 bases). TRBV5-3 qualifies as an ORF whose function is uncertain. CDR3 length equals 13 residues. Trimming took 2 bases from V and 14 from J, leaving 14 bases between them. CDR3 sequence (DNA): TGTGCCAGAAGCTTCATAGGGGTTGGAGCCCTCCACTTT. Protein sequence: CARSFIGVGALHF.

The V and J genes are TRBV4-2 and TRBJ2-3, with TRBD2 as a possible D gene (7 bases). V was trimmed by 0 bases and J by 2 bases, leaving 12 bases between them. Germline V gene sequence: CDR1 LGHNA, CDR2 YNFKEQ. This CDR3 has 16 amino acids. In DNA form, the CDR3 reads TGTGCCAGCAGCCAAGATCCCCGGGGGGCCACAGATACGCAGTATTTT. Its protein product is CASSQDPRGATDTQYF.

The genes are TRBV6-5 and TRBJ1-4; TRBD1 is a possible D gene (5 bases). Trimming removed 0 bases at V and 4 bases at J, with 12 bases between. The CDR3 sequence is 16 residues long. Germline V gives CDR1 MNHEY, CDR2 SVGAGI. The CDR3 bases are TGTGCCAGCAGTTACTCCATCGACAGCCTTAATGAAAAACTGTTTTTT. Its protein is CASSYSIDSLNEKLFF.

The chain couples TRBV2 to TRBJ1-6; TRBD1 matches at 7 bases. The CDR3 is made up of 16 amino acids. After removal of 4 bases from V and 4 bases from J, the junction contained 7 bases not matched to a gene. CDR1 SNHLY and CDR2 FYNNEI come from the germline V gene. The CDR3 region is CASSGVTGPYNSPLHF. DNA for the CDR3: TGTGCCAGCAGTGGGGTGACAGGGCCTTATAATTCACCCCTCCACTTT.

The chain is built from TRBV12-5 and TRBJ1-1, with D perhaps TRBD1 (6 bases). The CDR3 is 13 residues long. With 3 bases removed from V and 3 bases from J, the gap between germline ends came to 8 bases. Germline CDR1 reads LGHNT; CDR2 reads FRNRAP. The CDR3 DNA is TGTGCTAGTGGTTTACAGGGACACACTGAAGCTTTCTTT. It is translated as CASGLQGHTEAFF.

The V call is TRBV30, the J call TRBJ1-1; 7 nucleotides match TRBD1. The CDR3 extends over 12 amino acids. The germline gives CDR1 GTSNPN, CDR2 SVGIG (reference sequence). V shed 3 bases, J shed 6 bases, and the junction held 4 bases outside the gene matches. The CDR3 sequence: CAWSRGTAEAFF. CDR3 DNA sequence: TGTGCCTGGAGCCGGGGGACAGCTGAAGCTTTCTTT.

This chain connects TRBV4-3 to TRBJ2-5; D is possibly TRBD1 (5 bases). The CDR3 totals 13 residues. V lost 2 bases to trimming and J lost 1 base, with 5 bases between them. Germline loops: CDR1 LGHNA, CDR2 YSLEER. The CDR3 is CASSQTGQETQYF. In nucleotides, the CDR3 is TGCGCCAGCAGCCAAACAGGCCAAGAGACCCAGTACTTC.

The V gene is TRBV2, the J gene TRBJ1-1; D is unresolved. Trimming left V 1 base short and J 1 base short, with 7 bases between. The CDR3 sequence is 14 residues long. The V gene's germline CDR1 is SNHLY and CDR2 FYNNEI. Written as DNA, the CDR3 is TGTGCCAGCAGTGAAGGTCCACAGAACACTGAAGCTTTCTTT. Its translation is CASSEGPQNTEAFF. Full variable domain (outside the CDR3, taken from reference TRBV2 and TRBJ1-1): EPEVTQTPSHQVTQMGQEVILRCVPISNHLYFYWYRQILGQKVEFLVSFYNNEISEKSEIFDDQFSVERPDGSNFTLKIRSTKLEDSAMYFCASSEGPQNTEAFFGQGTRLTVV.

This clone has a single count. The chain carries TRBV5-1 and TRBJ1-5; tentative D call: TRBD1 (5 bases). V gave up 4 bases and J gave up 2 bases, with 13 bases separating them. The CDR3 loop spans 15 amino acids. Germline values: CDR1 SGHRS, CDR2 YFSETQ. CDR3 sequence (DNA): TGCGCCAGCAGCCCAGGGTCCTCCGGCAATCAGCCCCAGCATTTT. Translation: CASSPGSSGNQPQHF. Full variable domain (remainder filled in from reference TRBV5-1 and TRBJ1-5): KAGVTQTPRYLIKTRGQQVTLSCSPISGHRSVSWYQQTPGQGLQFLFEYFSETQRNKGNFPGRFSGRQFSNSRSEMNVSTLELGDSALYLCASSPGSSGNQPQHFGDGTRLSIL.

V usage is TRBV4-1 and J usage is TRBJ1-1; no definite D call. V lost 1 base to trimming and J lost 1 base, with 7 bases between them. Germline-derived CDR1 and CDR2 are MGHRA and YSYEKL. The CDR3 consists of 14 residues. The CDR3 DNA is TGCGCCAGCAGCCAAGTGGGTAAGAACACTGAAGCTTTCTTT. This codes for CASSQVGKNTEAFF.

DNA of the CDR3: TGTGCCAGCAGTCGATCCTCGACTAGTTTGGAGACCCAGTACTTC. It translates to CASSRSSTSLETQYF. The genes are TRBV27 and TRBJ2-5; perhaps TRBD2 as D (6 bases). Germline assignment: CDR1 MNHEY and CDR2 SMNVEV (reference sequence). This CDR3 has 15 residues. V shed 5 bases and J shed 5 bases, with 18 bases lying between them.

This clone was picked up a small number of times. The chain carries TRBV6-2 or TRBV6-3 and TRBJ1-5; no definite D call. There are 14 residues in the CDR3. Per germline, CDR1 MNHEY and CDR2 SVGEGT. V lost 0 bases and J lost 4, with 7 bases in between. CDR3 sequence (DNA): TGTGCCAGCAGTTACTCGTCAGGTAATCAGCCCCAGCATTTT. It translates to CASSYSSGNQPQHF.

In its sample, this clone was seen a few times. The rearrangement joins TRBV6-1 to TRBJ1-6, with TRBD1 as a possible D gene (5 bases). The germline V gene encodes CDR1 MNHNS and CDR2 SASEGT. Trimming cost V 4 bases and J 0 bases, with 13 bases left between them. This CDR3 spans 17 amino acids. The CDR3 spells CASSGSGSSSYNSPLHF. DNA for the CDR3: TGTGCCAGCAGTGGGTCAGGGTCAAGCTCCTATAATTCACCCCTCCACTTT.

The chain has TRBV6-5 and TRBJ2-7; D gene uncertain. Germline V CDR1 and CDR2: MNHEY, SVGAGI. Trimming removed 3 bases at V and 2 bases at J, with 5 bases between. There are 12 residues in the CDR3. CDR3 nucleotides: TGTGCCAGCAGTTATGGCACCTACGAGCAGTACTTC. The encoded protein is CASSYGTYEQYF.

For the CDR3, the DNA is TGTGCCAGCAGTGAAAGACAGCACTCTGGAAACACCATATATTTT. It encodes CASSERQHSGNTIYF. The V and J genes are TRBV6-1 and TRBJ1-3, with D tentatively TRBD1 (5 bases). V was trimmed by 2 bases and J by 0 bases, leaving 8 bases between them. The CDR3 runs 15 residues. The V gene's germline CDR1 is MNHNS and CDR2 SASEGT.

V is TRBV18 and J is TRBJ2-5; D ambiguous. Germline CDR1 is KGHSH and CDR2 is LQKENI. The length of the CDR3 is 13 residues. Between the trimmed V and J ends, which lost 2 bases and 1 base, there was a span of 5 bases. The CDR3 DNA sequence: TGTGCCAGCTCACCAGTCACCCAAGAGACCCAGTACTTC. It encodes CASSPVTQETQYF. Using reference TRBV18 and TRBJ2-5 for the parts outside the CDR3, the full variable domain is NAGVMQNPRHLVRRRGQEARLRCSPMKGHSHVYWYRQLPEEGLKFMVYLQKENIIDESGMPKERFSAEFPKEGPSILRIQQVVRGDSAAYFCASSPVTQETQYFGPGTRLLVL.

This clone was detected only once. This chain links TRBV4-2 with TRBJ1-2; D call uncertain. In germline, CDR1 is LGHNA, CDR2 YNFKEQ. V shed 1 base and J shed 7 bases, with 10 bases lying between them. The CDR3 loop spans 13 amino acids. The CDR3 DNA reads as TGTGCCAGCAGCCAAGTAAGTGATTCTGGCTACACCTTC. This gives the protein CASSQVSDSGYTF.

The chain joins TRBV16 to TRBJ1-4; 9 bases map to TRBD1. After removal of 4 bases from V and 7 bases from J, the junction contained 7 bases not matched to a gene. The CDR3 runs 15 residues. Germline V CDR1 and CDR2: KGHSY, FQNENV. The CDR3 nucleotides read TGTGCCAGCAGCCCCGACAGGGGGTTCGGTGAAAAACTGTTTTTT. Protein: CASSPDRGFGEKLFF. The full variable domain, completed using reference TRBV16 and TRBJ1-4, is GEEVAQTPKHLVRGEGQKAKLYCAPIKGHSYVFWYQQVLKNEFKFLISFQNENVFDETGMPKERFSAKCLPNSPCSLEIQATKLEDSAVYFCASSPDRGFGEKLFFGSGTQLSVL.

The J gene is TRBJ1-5, the V gene TRBV30; weak D call: TRBD1 (5 bases). This CDR3 is built from 14 residues. The germline V and J ends were trimmed by 0 bases and 6 bases, with 12 bases remaining between them. Per the germline V gene, CDR1 is GTSNPN and CDR2 is SVGIG (reference sequence). CDR3 nucleotide sequence: TGTGCCTGGAGTGTACTGGGGGGTTCTCAGCCCCAGCATTTT. Translated: CAWSVLGGSQPQHF.

This chain links TRBV5-1 with TRBJ2-5; no reliable D call. The germline CDR1 and CDR2 sequences are SGHRS and YFSETQ. The V end lost 0 bases, the J end lost 1 base, and 7 bases lay between the germline ends. CDR3 size: 14 residues. The CDR3 DNA reads TGCGCCAGCAGCTTGGACTGGGGCCAAGAGACCCAGTACTTC. This gives the protein CASSLDWGQETQYF.

The chain uses TRBV6-5 and TRBJ2-3; 8 nucleotides line up with TRBD2. This CDR3 contains 12 residues. Germline V gives CDR1 MNHEY, CDR2 SVGAGI. V gave up 11 bases and J gave up 5 bases; unmatched junction bases: 6. CDR3 sequence reads: CAAGGRGDTQYF. CDR3 DNA: TGTGCCGCGGGGGGCAGGGGAGATACGCAGTATTTT.

The gene calls are TRBV6-2 or TRBV6-3 and TRBJ1-1; possibly TRBD1 for D (5 bases). The V end was cut by 4 bases, the J end by 4 bases, with 10 bases between. Germline CDR1 reads MNHEY; CDR2 reads SVGEGT. The CDR3 sequence is 13 residues long. The CDR3 DNA follows: TGTGCCAGCAGTTCCGGGGGGACCACTGAAGCTTTCTTT. Its translation: CASSSGGTTEAFF.